These 16 T cell receptor beta chains were sequenced from one sample in a study of lymphopenia after photon versus proton radiotherapy. The data were produced by immunoSEQ multiplex PCR, yet TCRdb's version contains in-frame clones alone and is incomplete. This table has about 40,000 clones, about 86% appearing once. The material sequenced was peripheral blood, taken from a patient treated with proton-based radiotherapy. All receptors derive from a woman in her 70s with pancreatic cancer. Some clones in this sample may be carry-over from other donors' samples.

The rearrangement links TRBV28 to TRBJ2-2; 8 bases are a match to TRBD2. This CDR3 is built from 16 residues. Germline V gene lookup returns CDR1 MDHEN and CDR2 SYDVKM. The trim removed 4 bases at V and 5 bases at J, leaving 9 bases unmatched. CDR3 region: CASSSPTGGGTGELFF. In nucleotides, the CDR3 is TGTGCCAGCAGTTCCCCGACTGGCGGGGGGACCGGGGAGCTGTTTTTT.

The rearrangement links TRBV30 to TRBJ1-2; D not certain. The germline gives CDR1 GTSNPN, CDR2 SVGIG (reference sequence). The CDR3 contains 10 residues. V was pared by 6 bases and J by 1 base, with 3 bases between. The DNA of the CDR3 is TGTGCCTGCCGTAACTATGGCTACACCTTC. This codes for CACRNYGYTF.

The rearrangement uses TRBV19 and TRBJ1-1, with a weak D call TRBD1 (5 bases). Trimming took off 7 bases at V and 4 bases at J, with 13 bases between the two ends. The CDR3 sequence is 13 residues long. Germline CDR1 and CDR2: LNHDA and SQIVND (reference sequence). The CDR3 nucleotides read TGTGCCAGTATCGCCTCGGGGCGCACTGAAGCTTTCTTT. Its translation is CASIASGRTEAFF.

This clone was detected a few times. V and J are TRBV11-1 and TRBJ2-3; D possibly matches TRBD1 or TRBD2 (7 bases each). The CDR3 has 15 residues. V lost 3 bases to trimming and J lost 0 bases, with 10 bases between them. Looked up from germline, CDR1 is SGHAT and CDR2 is FQDESV (reference sequence). Here the CDR3 reads CASSFQGGSTDTQYF. CDR3 sequence (DNA): TGTGCCAGCAGCTTCCAGGGGGGGAGCACAGATACGCAGTATTTT.

This chain joins TRBV6-1 and TRBJ1-3; D remains ambiguous. This CDR3 contains 15 residues. V was trimmed by 0 bases and J by 4 bases, leaving 10 bases between them. Germline CDR1 MNHNS, CDR2 SASEGT. This chain's CDR3 is CASSEAGGSGNTIYF. The CDR3 DNA reads as TGTGCCAGCAGTGAAGCTGGAGGGTCGGGAAACACCATATATTTT.

The J gene is TRBJ2-7, the V gene TRBV27, with 10 bases fitting TRBD1. Germline CDR1 is MNHEY and CDR2 is SMNVEV (reference sequence). The CDR3 is 14 amino acids. V trimming: 6 bases; J trimming: 3 bases; junction bases outside the gene matches: 5. In nucleotides, the CDR3 is TGTGCCAGCAGCCCTGGGACAGGGGACTACGAGCAGTACTTC. Translation gives CASSPGTGDYEQYF.

This chain uses TRBV9 with TRBJ1-3; 8 bases match TRBD1. CDR1 and CDR2 from the germline V gene are SGDLS and YYNGEE. The V and J ends lost 0 bases and 4 bases, in that order; junction bases with no gene match: 3. This CDR3 has 15 residues. The DNA for the CDR3 is TGTGCCAGCAGCGTAGGACAGGGGAACGGAAACACCATATATTTT. Protein sequence: CASSVGQGNGNTIYF.

This clone was observed a single time. This rearrangement joins TRBV6-5 to TRBJ2-1; TRBD2 agrees at 7 bases. V trimming: 8 bases; J trimming: 0 bases; junction bases outside the gene matches: 4. This CDR3 has 14 residues. The germline CDR1 and CDR2 sequences are MNHEY and SVGAGI. CDR3 DNA: TGTGCCAGCTGGGAGGGCAGCTCCTACAATGAGCAGTTCTTC. It is translated as CASWEGSSYNEQFF.

The J gene is TRBJ2-3, the V gene TRBV28; D unresolved. V shed 7 bases and J shed 2 bases, with 13 bases lying between them. Germline values: CDR1 MDHEN, CDR2 SYDVKM. The CDR3 length is 14 residues. CDR3 sequence reads: CASTPYGSTDTQYF. For the CDR3, the DNA is TGTGCCAGCACTCCGTACGGGTCCACAGATACGCAGTATTTT. The full variable domain, completed using reference TRBV28 and TRBJ2-3, is DVKVTQSSRYLVKRTGEKVFLECVQDMDHENMFWYRQDPGLGLRLIYFSYDVKMKEKGDIPEGYSVSREKKERFSLILESASTNQTSMYLCASTPYGSTDTQYFGPGTRLTVL.

The chain uses TRBV19 and TRBJ2-5, with 10 bases that match TRBD2. The V and J ends lost 5 bases and 2 bases, in that order; junction bases with no gene match: 11. CDR1 and CDR2 (germline): LNHDA, SQIVND (reference sequence). The CDR3 extends over 17 amino acids. This CDR3 is CASSLDGLAGDQETQYF. CDR3 sequence (DNA): TGTGCCAGTAGTCTCGATGGGCTAGCGGGAGATCAAGAGACCCAGTACTTC.

V is TRBV27 and J is TRBJ2-7; 9 positions agree with TRBD2. Germline CDR1 MNHEY, CDR2 SMNVEV (reference sequence). The trim removed 2 bases at V and 3 bases at J, leaving 2 bases unmatched. This CDR3 is 14 amino acids long. CDR3 bases: TGTGCCAGCAGTTTAGCGGGAGGGCTCTACGAGCAGTACTTC. This gives the protein CASSLAGGLYEQYF.

This clone was counted a few times. The same CDR3 arises from other DNA sequences in this sample as well. The chain uses TRBV5-1 and TRBJ1-2, with D perhaps matching TRBD1 (5 bases). The V gene lost 2 bases and the J gene lost 2 bases, with 7 bases spanning the gap. This CDR3 is built from 13 residues. CDR1 is SGHRS, CDR2 YFSETQ, per germline. The DNA for the CDR3 is TGCGCCAGCAGCTTCCAGGGAAACTATGGCTACACCTTC. Its protein is CASSFQGNYGYTF.

As concerns this clone: A junction boundary mismatches the germline segment, possibly from a read error. This chain links TRBV2 with TRBJ1-1, with D unclear. CDR1 SNHLY and CDR2 FYNNEI come from the germline V gene. The CDR3 loop spans 14 amino acids. DNA for the CDR3: TGTGCCAGCAGTGAAAGAAGCCTCCTCACTGAAGCTTCCTTT. It specifies CASSERSLLTEASF.

As regards this clone: A far larger clone is only one base removed, so a read error is likely. The chain carries TRBV7-2 and TRBJ1-1; possible D gene TRBD1, 6 bases. Germline assignment: CDR1 SGHTA and CDR2 FQGNSA. The CDR3 extends over 14 amino acids. The chain's CDR3 is CASSHRTENTEAFF. The CDR3 DNA is TGCGCCAGCAGCCATCGGACAGAGAACACTGAAGCTTTCTTT.

This clone turned up a few times. The chain recombines TRBV7-2 with TRBJ2-7; weak D call: TRBD2 (6 bases). Germline CDR1 is SGHTA and CDR2 is FQGNSA. The germline V and J ends were trimmed by 2 bases and 6 bases, with 14 bases remaining between them. The CDR3 runs to 14 residues. Written as DNA, the CDR3 is TGTGCCAGCAGCTTATCGGGTCGGGGGTTCGAGCAGTACTTC. Translated: CASSLSGRGFEQYF. Based on the CDR3 plus reference TRBV7-2 and TRBJ2-7, the full variable domain is GAGVSQSPSNKVTEKGKDVELRCDPISGHTALYWYRQSLGQGLEFLIYFQGNSAPDKSGLPSDRFSAERTGGSVSTLTIQRTQQEDSAVYLCASSLSGRGFEQYFGPGTRLTVT.

The chain is built from TRBV28 and TRBJ1-2, with 10 bases that match TRBD1. CDR1 MDHEN and CDR2 SYDVKM come from the germline V gene. J gave up 8 bases and V 7 bases, and 19 bases lay outside the gene matches. The CDR3 is 17 amino acids. CDR3 in amino acids: CASILAGQGVAWDGYTF. In DNA form, the CDR3 reads TGTGCCAGCATCTTGGCTGGACAGGGGGTTGCGTGGGACGGCTACACCTTC.